This is a list of T cell receptor beta chains from one sample in a study of CD8+CD57+ T cells in acquired aplastic anemia. TCRdb redid the calling of the reads with MiXCR, one entry per CDR3 protein. The repertoire consists of 190,000 or so distinct CDR3 sequences, with roughly 55% occurring once and the leading ten covering 25% to 30%. Sequenced input: sorted CD4+, CD8+, or CD8+CD57+ T cells (not recorded which) from PBMCs. The receptors originated from a human donor in good health. Each CDR3 is given with its conserved first and last residue. The D gene is left open where the match is weak. Rows may omit the clone size; those that give it use once, few, many or a size class.

V	size	J	D	CDR3	DNA
TRBV25-1	NA	TRBJ2-3	NA	CASSEYGRSTDTQYF	TGTGCCAGCAGTGAATACGGGCGGAGCACAGATACGCAGTATTTT
TRBV7-8	once	TRBJ2-6	NA	CASSRDSSGANVLTF	TGTGCCAGCAGTCGAGACAGCTCTGGGGCCAACGTCCTGACTTTC
TRBV30	few	TRBJ2-3	NA	CAWSGAESSTDTQYF	TGTGCCTGGAGTGGGGCGGAGTCTAGCACAGATACGCAGTATTTT
TRBV19	many	TRBJ2-7	NA	CASSMGLGEQYF	TGTGCCAGTAGTATGGGGCTAGGCGAGCAGTACTTC
TRBV14	NA	TRBJ2-5	TRBD1	CASSQARLRQGQETQYF	TGTGCCAGCAGCCAAGCGAGGCTGAGACAGGGCCAAGAGACCCAGTACTTC
TRBV20-1	NA	TRBJ2-3	TRBD1	CSASGQGGAEDTQYF	TGCAGTGCCTCGGGACAGGGCGGAGCTGAAGATACGCAGTATTTT
TRBV7-9	NA	TRBJ2-7	TRBD2	CASSLSTGLAHEQYF	TGTGCCAGCAGCTTATCCACGGGACTAGCGCACGAGCAGTACTTC
TRBV10-2	NA	TRBJ2-7	TRBD2	CASSGDGGSSYEQYF	TGCGCCAGCAGTGGGGACGGCGGGAGCTCCTACGAGCAGTACTTC
TRBV6-5	NA	TRBJ1-1	NA	CASSYGRANEAFF	TGTGCCAGCAGTTACGGGAGGGCCAATGAAGCTTTCTTT
TRBV2	NA	TRBJ1-1	TRBD1	CASKWTGIEGTEAFF	TGTGCCAGCAAATGGACAGGGATTGAAGGCACTGAAGCTTTCTTT
TRBV5-1	NA	TRBJ2-3	NA	CASSYSNPDTQYF	TGCGCCAGCAGCTACAGTAATCCAGATACGCAGTATTTT
TRBV20-1	NA	TRBJ2-7	NA	CSARGVRDLPGEQYF	TGCAGTGCTAGAGGGGTGAGGGACCTCCCCGGAGAGCAGTACTTC
TRBV2	NA	TRBJ1-4	TRBD1	CASSDSGTDLNEKLFF	TGTGCCAGCAGCGACTCCGGGACAGACCTTAATGAAAAACTGTTTTTT
TRBV20-1	NA	TRBJ2-2	TRBD2	CSARARTSGNTGELFF	TGCAGTGCTAGGGCCCGGACTAGCGGGAACACCGGGGAGCTGTTTTTT
TRBV7-3	NA	TRBJ1-1	TRBD1	CASSLMGGGTGFTEAFF	TGTGCCAGCAGCTTAATGGGGGGGGGGACAGGGTTCACTGAAGCTTTCTTT
TRBV9	NA	TRBJ2-7	TRBD1	CASSPDGQGYEQYF	TGTGCCAGCAGCCCCGACGGACAGGGCTACGAGCAGTACTTC
TRBV7-2	NA	TRBJ2-1	NA	CASSESGYYNEQFF	TGTGCCAGCAGCGAAAGTGGGTACTACAATGAGCAGTTCTTC
TRBV10-3	NA	TRBJ2-7	NA	CAIRDGAASSYEQYF	TGTGCCATCAGGGATGGGGCAGCAAGTTCCTACGAGCAGTACTTC
TRBV14	many	TRBJ2-1	NA	CASSQRQRTALDEQFF	TGTGCCAGCAGCCAACGACAGCGAACAGCCCTAGATGAGCAGTTCTTC
TRBV27	NA	TRBJ1-2	TRBD1	CASSSRQGTEYGYTF	TGTGCCAGCAGTTCAAGGCAGGGGACAGAATATGGCTACACCTTC
TRBV20-1	NA	TRBJ2-1	NA	CSAHLRGIQRRYNEQFF	TGCAGTGCCCACCTCCGGGGGATACAAAGACGATACAATGAGCAGTTCTTC
TRBV12-3/TRBV12-4	many	TRBJ2-7	NA	CASTSSRGQYF	TGTGCCAGCACTTCCTCACGTGGTCAGTACTTC
TRBV20-1	NA	TRBJ2-7	TRBD1	CSAGPDRGQDEQYF	TGCAGTGCTGGACCTGACAGGGGGCAGGACGAGCAGTACTTC
TRBV25-1	NA	TRBJ2-5	NA	CASSPTGGAGETQYF	TGTGCCAGCAGTCCCACAGGGGGGGCGGGGGAGACCCAGTACTTT
TRBV9	NA	TRBJ2-7	TRBD1	CASSAGTEPFREQYF	TGTGCCAGCAGCGCCGGGACAGAGCCTTTTCGCGAGCAGTACTTC
TRBV10-3	NA	TRBJ2-3	NA	CASSSTQPGTDTQYF	TGTGCCAGCAGTTCCACCCAGCCTGGCACAGATACGCAGTATTTT
TRBV20-1	many	TRBJ2-7	TRBD1	CSASVGTGIAYEQYF	TGCAGTGCTAGTGTAGGGACAGGCATAGCCTACGAGCAGTACTTC
TRBV27	many	TRBJ1-1	NA	CASSLQEGHTEAFF	TGTGCCAGCAGTTTACAGGAGGGGCACACTGAAGCTTTCTTT
TRBV19	NA	TRBJ2-2	TRBD1	CASSILGQGAGGELFF	TGTGCCAGTAGTATACTGGGACAGGGGGCTGGCGGGGAGCTGTTTTTT
TRBV2	NA	TRBJ1-1	NA	CASRAWGTEAFF	TGTGCCAGCAGGGCCTGGGGCACTGAAGCTTTCTTT
TRBV2	many	TRBJ1-5	TRBD1	CASSETGQGRNQPQHF	TGTGCCAGCAGTGAGACGGGACAGGGGAGGAATCAGCCCCAGCATTTT
TRBV20-1	NA	TRBJ2-3	TRBD2	CSAMLAGLSWGTDTQYF	TGCAGTGCCATGTTAGCGGGACTGTCCTGGGGCACGGATACGCAGTATTTT
TRBV5-5	NA	TRBJ1-2	NA	CASSFVLGGSNYGYTF	TGTGCCAGCAGCTTCGTCTTGGGGGGATCTAACTATGGCTACACCTTC
TRBV5-5	many	TRBJ2-5	NA	CASSSQGPRETQYF	TGTGCCAGCAGCTCTCAGGGCCCCCGAGAGACCCAGTACTTC
TRBV19	NA	TRBJ2-3	NA	CASQRTSTDTQYF	TGTGCCAGTCAAAGGACAAGCACAGATACGCAGTATTTT
TRBV25-1	few	TRBJ1-1	NA	CASSPSVGSLVEAFF	TGTGCCAGCAGCCCTTCGGTAGGGTCCCTGGTGGAAGCTTTCTTT
TRBV4-3	once	TRBJ1-2	NA	CASSGTGVGYTF	TGCGCCAGCAGCGGAACAGGAGTTGGCTACACCTTC
TRBV15	NA	TRBJ1-2	NA	CATSDRSSNGYTF	TGCGCCACCAGCGACAGGTCGAGCAATGGCTACACCTTC
TRBV9	once	TRBJ2-4	NA	CASSDRGSENIQYF	TGTGCCAGCAGCGACCGGGGCTCCGAAAACATTCAGTACTTC
TRBV6-6	NA	TRBJ2-5	NA	CDSTPFRGAGTQYF	TGTGACAGCACACCATTTAGGGGCGCGGGGACCCAGTACTTC
TRBV29-1	NA	TRBJ1-1	TRBD1	CSVAGQGIGNTEAFF	TGCAGCGTTGCTGGACAGGGCATCGGGAACACTGAAGCTTTCTTT
TRBV5-8	few	TRBJ1-1	NA	CASSLVAEAFF	TGTGCCAGCAGCTTGGTGGCTGAAGCTTTCTTT
TRBV19	NA	TRBJ2-1	TRBD2	CASSIDGLASKYEQFF	TGTGCCAGTAGTATAGATGGACTAGCGTCGAAGTATGAGCAGTTCTTC
TRBV20-1	NA	TRBJ2-7	TRBD1	CSARDRVTYEQYF	TGCAGTGCGCGGGACAGGGTAACCTACGAGCAGTACTTC
TRBV19	NA	TRBJ2-2	NA	CASTTPGGGSTGELFF	TGTGCCAGTACCACTCCCGGGGGTGGCAGCACCGGGGAGCTGTTTTTT
TRBV7-3	NA	TRBJ2-6	NA	CASSPVSGANVLTF	TGTGCCAGCAGCCCTGTCTCTGGGGCCAACGTCCTGACTTTC
TRBV2	NA	TRBJ1-2	NA	CASSSREGDGYTF	TGTGCCAGCAGTTCGAGAGAGGGAGACGGCTACACCTTC
TRBV29-1	NA	TRBJ1-2	NA	CSVESRPSGYTF	TGCAGCGTTGAATCCCGGCCCAGCGGCTACACCTTC
TRBV29-1	NA	TRBJ2-5	TRBD1	CSVASHRGEQYF	TGCAGCGTCGCGAGCCACAGGGGGGAACAGTACTTC
TRBV29-1	once	TRBJ1-4	TRBD1	CSVVRGTGWDEKLFF	TGCAGCGTTGTTAGGGGGACAGGGTGGGATGAAAAACTGTTTTTT
TRBV5-1	NA	TRBJ2-7	NA	CASSLWTGGSYEQYF	TGCGCCAGCAGCTTGTGGACGGGTGGGTCCTACGAGCAGTACTTC
TRBV7-9	NA	TRBJ2-3	NA	CASSQDAATTDTQYF	TGCGCCAGCAGCCAAGATGCGGCTACCACAGATACGCAGTATTTT
TRBV29-1	NA	TRBJ2-7	NA	CSIVETGVSPYEQYF	TGCAGCATTGTTGAAACCGGTGTCAGCCCCTACGAGCAGTACTTC
TRBV7-9	NA	TRBJ1-2	TRBD1	CASSRPEGAGGYTF	TGTGCCAGCAGCCGGCCTGAGGGGGCTGGTGGCTACACCTTC
TRBV6-5	few	TRBJ2-3	TRBD1	CASSFYGQGGTDTQYF	TGTGCCAGCAGTTTTTACGGACAGGGAGGCACAGATACGCAGTATTTT